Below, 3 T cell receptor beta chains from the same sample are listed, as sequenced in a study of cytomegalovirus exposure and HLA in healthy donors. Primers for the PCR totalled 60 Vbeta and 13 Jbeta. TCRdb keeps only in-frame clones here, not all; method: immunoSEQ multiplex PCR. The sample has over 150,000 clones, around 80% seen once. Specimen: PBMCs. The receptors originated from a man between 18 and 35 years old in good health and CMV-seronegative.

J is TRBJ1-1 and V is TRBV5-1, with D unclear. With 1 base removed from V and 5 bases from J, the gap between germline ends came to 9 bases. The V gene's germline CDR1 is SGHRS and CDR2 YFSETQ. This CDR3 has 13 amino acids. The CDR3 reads CASSLSRRTEAFF. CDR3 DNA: TGCGCCAGCAGCTTGAGTCGGCGGACTGAAGCTTTCTTT.

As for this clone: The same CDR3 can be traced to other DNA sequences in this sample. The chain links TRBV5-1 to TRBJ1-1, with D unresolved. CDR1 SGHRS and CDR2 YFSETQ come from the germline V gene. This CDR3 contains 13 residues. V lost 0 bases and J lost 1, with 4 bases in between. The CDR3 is CASSLGRNTEAFF. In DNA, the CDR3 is TGCGCCAGCAGCTTGGGCAGGAACACTGAAGCTTTCTTT.

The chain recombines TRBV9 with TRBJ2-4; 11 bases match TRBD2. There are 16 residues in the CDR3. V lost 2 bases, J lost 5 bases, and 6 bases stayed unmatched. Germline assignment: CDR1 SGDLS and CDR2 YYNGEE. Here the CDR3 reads CASSVIAGGPENIQYF. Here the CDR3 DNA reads TGTGCCAGCAGCGTGATAGCGGGAGGGCCGGAAAACATTCAGTACTTC.